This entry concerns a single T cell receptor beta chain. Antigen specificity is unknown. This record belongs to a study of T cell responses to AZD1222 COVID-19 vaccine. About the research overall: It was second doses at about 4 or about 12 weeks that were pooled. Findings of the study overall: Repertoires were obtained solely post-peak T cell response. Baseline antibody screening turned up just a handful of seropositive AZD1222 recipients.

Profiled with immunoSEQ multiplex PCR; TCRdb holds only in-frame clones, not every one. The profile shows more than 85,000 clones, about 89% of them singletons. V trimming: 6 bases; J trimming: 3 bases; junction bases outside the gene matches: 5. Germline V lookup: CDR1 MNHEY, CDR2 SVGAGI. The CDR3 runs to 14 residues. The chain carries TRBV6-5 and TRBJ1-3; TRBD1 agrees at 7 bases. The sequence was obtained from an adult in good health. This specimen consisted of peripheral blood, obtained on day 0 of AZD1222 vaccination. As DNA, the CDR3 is TGTGCCAGCAGGACAGGGCTATTTGGAAACACCATATATTTT. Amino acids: CASRTGLFGNTIYF.